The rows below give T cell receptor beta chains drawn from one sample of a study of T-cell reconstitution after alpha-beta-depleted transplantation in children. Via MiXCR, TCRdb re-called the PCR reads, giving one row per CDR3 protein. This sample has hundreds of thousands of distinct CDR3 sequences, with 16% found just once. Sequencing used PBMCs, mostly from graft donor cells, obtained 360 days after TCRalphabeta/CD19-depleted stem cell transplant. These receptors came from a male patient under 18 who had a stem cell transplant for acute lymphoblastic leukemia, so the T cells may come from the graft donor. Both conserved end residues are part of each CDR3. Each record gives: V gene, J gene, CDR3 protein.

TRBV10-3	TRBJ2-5	CAIAGTGQETQYF
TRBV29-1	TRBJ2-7	CSVELKSGAPYEQYF
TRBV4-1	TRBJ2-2	CASSHPGGTGELFF
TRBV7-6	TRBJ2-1	CASSPGLTGQFF
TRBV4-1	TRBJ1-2	CASSQGVWGALQGGYTF
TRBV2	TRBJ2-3	CASSPSLAVLTDTQYF
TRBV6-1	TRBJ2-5	CASGLTRKETQYF
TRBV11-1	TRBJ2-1	CASSSQGAGSGYNEQFF
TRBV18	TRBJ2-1	CASSSQSGGEQFF
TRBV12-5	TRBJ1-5	CASGAIEGQPQHF
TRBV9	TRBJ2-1	CASSDLAGTYNEQFF
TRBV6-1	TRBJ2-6	CASSPSRDRAGANVLTF
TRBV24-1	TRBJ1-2	CATSDRDRLYGYTF
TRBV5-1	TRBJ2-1	CASSLLPSRGNEQFF
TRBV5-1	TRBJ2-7	CASSVGTLEFYEQYF
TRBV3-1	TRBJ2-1	CASSPHGGNEQFF
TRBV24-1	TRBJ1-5	CATSDWRGGQPQHF
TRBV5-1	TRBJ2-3	CASSGLRSRESSDTQYF
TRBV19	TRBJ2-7	CASSMGGLSYEQYF
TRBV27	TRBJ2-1	CASSPNFDEQFF
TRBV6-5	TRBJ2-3	CASSSLAGESDTQYF
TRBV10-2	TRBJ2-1	CASSGLAGGSYNEQFF